This TCR beta chain was obtained from a study of tumor-infiltrating lymphocytes in primary liver carcinoma. Study-wide context: Samples yielded about 3.5 to 7.5 million productive TCRbeta reads, similar across tissue types. Study-wide findings and caveats: Only about 7.5-24% of top clones showed up in all five tumor regions.

This clonotype appeared many times. The target antigen is unknown. Taking about 19-32 mg of unsorted bulk tissue, the authors co-extracted RNA and DNA. Looked up from germline, CDR1 is MNHEY and CDR2 is SVGEGT. Between the trimmed V and J ends, which lost 7 bases and 1 base, there was a span of 14 bases. This CDR3 comprises 15 residues. With a constant-region primer, TCR beta cDNA was made from 400 to 550 ng of total RNA. It was through three nested multiplex PCR rounds of slightly modified ARM-PCR that TCR beta libraries arose. For around 9 cycles apiece, the opening two PCR rounds ran with TRBV1-TRBV30 forward primers and a C-beta reverse primer. Each CDR3 protein is one row after TCRdb ran MiXCR on the multiplex PCR reads. The sample yields some 110,000 distinct CDR3 sequences, around 60% seen once.

V gene TRBV6-2 or TRBV6-3 combines with J gene TRBJ1-5; D is undetermined. This TCR was sampled from a woman in her sixties or seventies with primary liver carcinoma and hepatitis B virus infection. Sequencing input: liver tumor tissue from sampling region 3. Indicated subset: tumor region T3, left-lateral pole. Written as DNA, the CDR3 is TGTGCCAGCACCAGGCCGCCTGGGAGCAATCAGCCCCAGCATTTT. Translating it yields CASTRPPGSNQPQHF.